This entry features one TCR beta chain sequence. In the original processing: For nucleated cells, counts were estimated from reference gene primer amplification. Sequenced by immunoSEQ multiplex PCR; TCRdb stores in-frame clones only, minus some. V, J and clone size were drawn from that table, and D and trimming were deduced from the DNA. The sample carries some 290,000 clones, 90% recorded once. This sample is drawn from a study of blood T cell repertoires in COVID-19. Looking at the study overall: COVID-19 samples from acute and convalescent phases originated in the United States, Italy and Spain. Sources were T cells, B-cell-depleted T cells, or PBMCs; the material itself was cDNA or gDNA.

V lost 0 bases and J 7 bases, leaving 21 bases between the germline ends. This CDR3 has 16 residues. Germline V gives CDR1 GTSNPN, CDR2 SVGIG (reference sequence). Enrolled during active infection, Seattle patients were then followed longitudinally. The sequenced material came from peripheral blood. This sequence originates from a woman aged 25-40 years with COVID-19, enrolled during active disease. The rearrangement uses TRBV30 and TRBJ1-2; D gene unclear. In DNA, the CDR3 is TGTGCCTGGAGTGTACCGGAGGGCTTCCCGTCGAGTGGCTACACCTTC. It encodes CAWSVPEGFPSSGYTF.